This T cell receptor beta chain was sequenced for a study of control samples from healthy donors and cancer patients. Method: immunoSEQ multiplex PCR; TCRdb's copy keeps in-frame clones and lacks some. The top ten hold under 7% of the sample, which has about 58,000 clones, about 90% seen once. Germline-derived CDR1 and CDR2 are SNHLY and FYNNEI. CDR3 length: 13 amino acids. V was pared by 7 bases and J by 4 bases, with 11 bases between. J is TRBJ1-5 and V is TRBV2, with D possibly being TRBD1 (6 bases). The clonotype originates from a man in his fifties or sixties with colorectal cancer. Sequencing was performed on PBMCs. Here the CDR3 DNA reads TGTGCCAGCAATCAGGGGATTAATCAGCCCCAGCATTTT. It encodes CASNQGINQPQHF.